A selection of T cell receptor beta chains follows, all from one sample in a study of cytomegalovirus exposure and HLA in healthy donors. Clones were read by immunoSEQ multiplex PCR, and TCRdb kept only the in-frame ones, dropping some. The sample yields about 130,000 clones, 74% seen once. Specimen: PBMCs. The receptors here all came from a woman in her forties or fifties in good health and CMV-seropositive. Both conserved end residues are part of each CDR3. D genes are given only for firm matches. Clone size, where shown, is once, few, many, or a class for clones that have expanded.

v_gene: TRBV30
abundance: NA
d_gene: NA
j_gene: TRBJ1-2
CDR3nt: TGTGCCTGGAGTGGGGACACACTCGTGGGCGACGGCTACACCTTC
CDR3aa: CAWSGDTLVGDGYTF

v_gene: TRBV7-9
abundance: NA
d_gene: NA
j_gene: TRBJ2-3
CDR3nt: TGTGCCAGCAGCCCCCCCGGGTTCACAGATACGCAGTATTTT
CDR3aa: CASSPPGFTDTQYF

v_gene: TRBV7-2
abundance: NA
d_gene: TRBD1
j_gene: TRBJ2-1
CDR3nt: TGTGCCAGCAGCCCCATGGGACAGCCTCACAATGAGCAGTTCTTC
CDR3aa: CASSPMGQPHNEQFF

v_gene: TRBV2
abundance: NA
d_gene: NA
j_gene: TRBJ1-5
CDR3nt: TGTGCCAGCGGACTAGTCCTCACGGGGACCCAGCATTTT
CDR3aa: CASGLVLTGTQHF

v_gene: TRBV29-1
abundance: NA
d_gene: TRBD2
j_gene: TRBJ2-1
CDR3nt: TGCAGCGTTGGCGGGACTAGCGGGGTTAATGAGCAGTTCTTC
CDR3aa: CSVGGTSGVNEQFF

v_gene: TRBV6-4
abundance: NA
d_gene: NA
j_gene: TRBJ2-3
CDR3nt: TGTGCCAGCAGCGCTTGGGGAGGTACAGATACGCAGTATTTT
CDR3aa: CASSAWGGTDTQYF

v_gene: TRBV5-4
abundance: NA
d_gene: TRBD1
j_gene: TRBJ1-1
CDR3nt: TGTGCCAGCAGCACTTCAGGGGGCGCGTGTGAAGCTTTCTTT
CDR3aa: CASSTSGGACEAFF

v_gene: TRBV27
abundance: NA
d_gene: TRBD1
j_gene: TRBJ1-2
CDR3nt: TGTGCCAGCAGCTTAACAGGGGCGAACTATGGCTACACCTTC
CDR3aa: CASSLTGANYGYTF

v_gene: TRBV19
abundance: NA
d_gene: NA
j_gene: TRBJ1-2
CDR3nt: TGTGCCAGTAGTATCGCGATCCTCCCGTTCTATGGCTACACCTTC
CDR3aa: CASSIAILPFYGYTF

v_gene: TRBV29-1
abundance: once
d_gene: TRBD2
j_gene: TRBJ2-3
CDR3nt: TGCAGCGTTGAAGCCCTAGCGGGTGGCACAGATACGCAGTATTTT
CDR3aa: CSVEALAGGTDTQYF

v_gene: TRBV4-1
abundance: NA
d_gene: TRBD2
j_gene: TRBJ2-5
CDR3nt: TGCGCCAGCAGCCAAGACGGGGGGGGGAAAGAGACCCAGTACTTC
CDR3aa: CASSQDGGGKETQYF

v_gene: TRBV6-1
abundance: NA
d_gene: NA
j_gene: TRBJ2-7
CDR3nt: TGTGCCAGCAGTCCTCCTACAGACGAGCAGTACTTC
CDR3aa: CASSPPTDEQYF

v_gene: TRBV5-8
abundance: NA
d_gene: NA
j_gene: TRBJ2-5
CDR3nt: TGTGCCAGCAGCTGGGGGGCGGGGGAACAAGAGACCCAGTACTTC
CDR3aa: CASSWGAGEQETQYF

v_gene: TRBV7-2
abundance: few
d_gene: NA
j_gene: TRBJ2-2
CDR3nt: TGTGCCAGCAGCTCAAGGTTCCAGGGGATCACCGGGGAGCTGTTTTTT
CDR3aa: CASSSRFQGITGELFF

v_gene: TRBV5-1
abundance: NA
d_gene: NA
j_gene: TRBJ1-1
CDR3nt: TGCGCCAGCAGCTTGGCCGGCGGTGGGGCTTCGAACACTGAAGCTTTCTTT
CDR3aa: CASSLAGGGASNTEAFF

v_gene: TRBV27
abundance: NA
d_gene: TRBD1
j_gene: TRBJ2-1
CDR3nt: TGTGCCAGCAGTTTATCCTGGACAGGGAGTAAAAATGAGCAGTTCTTC
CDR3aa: CASSLSWTGSKNEQFF

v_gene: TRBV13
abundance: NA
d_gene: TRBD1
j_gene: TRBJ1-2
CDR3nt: TGTGCCAGCAGCCTTAAGGGGACAGGGTCCTATGGCTACACCTTC
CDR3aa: CASSLKGTGSYGYTF

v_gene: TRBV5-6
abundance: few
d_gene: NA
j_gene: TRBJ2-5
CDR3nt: TGTGCCAGCAGCACGCGGGACCCCCAAGAGACCCAGTACTTC
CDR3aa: CASSTRDPQETQYF

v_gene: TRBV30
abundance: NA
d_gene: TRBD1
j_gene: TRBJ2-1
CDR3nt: TGTGCCTGGCAGATAGGGACAGCCTTTTACAATGAGCAGTTCTTC
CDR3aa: CAWQIGTAFYNEQFF

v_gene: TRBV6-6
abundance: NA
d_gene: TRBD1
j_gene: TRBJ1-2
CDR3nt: TGTGCCAGCAGTTTTCAGGACAGGGACTATGGCTACACCTTC
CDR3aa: CASSFQDRDYGYTF

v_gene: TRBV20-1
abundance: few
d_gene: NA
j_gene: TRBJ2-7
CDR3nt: TGCAGTGCTCAAACTCTCTACGAGCAGTACTTC
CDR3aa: CSAQTLYEQYF

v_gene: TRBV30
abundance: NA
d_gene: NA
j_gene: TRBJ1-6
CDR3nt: TGTGCCTGGAGTGAGTCAGGACAGTCACCCCTCCACTTT
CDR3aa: CAWSESGQSPLHF

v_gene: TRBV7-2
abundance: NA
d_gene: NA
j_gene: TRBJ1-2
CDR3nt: TGTGCCAGCAGCTTAGCGGGGGCAGATGGCTACACCTTC
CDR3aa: CASSLAGADGYTF

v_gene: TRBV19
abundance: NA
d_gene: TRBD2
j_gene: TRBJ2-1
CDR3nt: TGTGCCAGTAGTATAGGAGCGGGGGAAGAATACAATGAGCAGTTCTTC
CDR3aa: CASSIGAGEEYNEQFF

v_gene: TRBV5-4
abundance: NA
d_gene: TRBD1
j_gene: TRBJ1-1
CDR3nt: TGTGCCAGCAGCGTTGGGACAGTGAACACTGAAGCTTTCTTT
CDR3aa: CASSVGTVNTEAFF

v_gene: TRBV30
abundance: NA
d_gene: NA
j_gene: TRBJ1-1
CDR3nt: TGTGCCTGGAGAAGAGGGAACACTGAAGCTTTCTTT
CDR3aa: CAWRRGNTEAFF

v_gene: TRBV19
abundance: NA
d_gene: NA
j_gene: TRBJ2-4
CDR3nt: TGTGCCAGTAGTGTATACAGTTTTTCAGCCAAAAACATTCAGTACTTC
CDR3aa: CASSVYSFSAKNIQYF

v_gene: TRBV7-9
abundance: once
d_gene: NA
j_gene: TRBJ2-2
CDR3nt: TGTGCCAGCACACCGTCCGGAGTCGGGGAGCTGTTTTTT
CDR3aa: CASTPSGVGELFF